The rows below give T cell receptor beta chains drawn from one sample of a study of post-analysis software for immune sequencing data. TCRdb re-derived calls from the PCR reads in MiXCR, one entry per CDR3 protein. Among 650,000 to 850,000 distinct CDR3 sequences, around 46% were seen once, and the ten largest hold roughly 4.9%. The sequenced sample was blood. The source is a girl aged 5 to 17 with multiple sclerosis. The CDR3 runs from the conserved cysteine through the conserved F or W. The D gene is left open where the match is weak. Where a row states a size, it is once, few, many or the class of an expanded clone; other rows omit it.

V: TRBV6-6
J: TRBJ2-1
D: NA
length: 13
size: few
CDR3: CASSYGLYNEQFF
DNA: TGTGCCAGCAGTTACGGACTATACAATGAGCAGTTCTTC

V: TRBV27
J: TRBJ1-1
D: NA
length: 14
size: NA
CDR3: CVSSPDRVRTEAFF
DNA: TGTGTCAGCAGCCCCGATAGGGTTAGGACTGAAGCTTTCTTT

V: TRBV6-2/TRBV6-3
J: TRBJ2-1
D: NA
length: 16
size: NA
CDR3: CASRTQASKSYNEQFF
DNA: TGTGCCAGCAGAACCCAGGCGTCTAAGTCCTACAATGAGCAGTTCTTC

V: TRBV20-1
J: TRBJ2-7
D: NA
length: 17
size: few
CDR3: CSASVWGPGVASYEQYF
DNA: TGCAGTGCTAGTGTTTGGGGCCCGGGGGTTGCCTCCTACGAGCAGTACTTC

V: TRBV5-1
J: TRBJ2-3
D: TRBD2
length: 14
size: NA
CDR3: CASSLGLAVDTQYF
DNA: TGCGCCAGCAGCTTGGGACTAGCTGTGGATACGCAGTATTTT

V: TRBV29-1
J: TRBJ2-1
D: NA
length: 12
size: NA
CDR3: CSVGGLYNEQFF
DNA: TGCAGCGTTGGGGGGTTGTACAATGAGCAGTTCTTC

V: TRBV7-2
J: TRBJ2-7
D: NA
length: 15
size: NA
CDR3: CASSVSGPTSYEQYF
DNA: TGTGCCAGCAGCGTCTCGGGACCAACTTCCTACGAGCAGTACTTC

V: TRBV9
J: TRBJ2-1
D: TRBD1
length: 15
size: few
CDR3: CASSTYGTGIYEQFF
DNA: TGTGCCAGCAGCACCTACGGGACAGGGATTTATGAGCAGTTCTTC

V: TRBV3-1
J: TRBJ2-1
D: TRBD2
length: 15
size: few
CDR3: CASSQVTSGSNEQFF
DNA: TGTGCCAGCAGCCAAGTAACTAGCGGGAGCAATGAGCAGTTCTTC

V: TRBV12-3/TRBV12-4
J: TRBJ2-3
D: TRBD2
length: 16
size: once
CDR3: CASSLAAGVSRNTRYF
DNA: TGTGCCAGCAGTTTAGCAGCGGGAGTTTCTCGGAATACGCGGTATTTT

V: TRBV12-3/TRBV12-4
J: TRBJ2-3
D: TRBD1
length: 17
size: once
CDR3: CASSAAGQGKGLDTQYF
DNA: TGTGCCAGCAGTGCCGCCGGACAGGGGAAAGGGCTAGATACGCAGTATTTT

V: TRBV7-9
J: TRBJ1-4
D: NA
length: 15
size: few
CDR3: CASSLSVSGSEKLFF
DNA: TGTGCCAGCAGCTTGAGTGTATCTGGGAGTGAAAAACTGTTTTTT

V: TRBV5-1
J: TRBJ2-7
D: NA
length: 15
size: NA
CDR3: CASSLAPTDSYEQYF
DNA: TGCGCCAGCAGCTTGGCGCCGACAGACTCCTACGAGCAGTACTTC

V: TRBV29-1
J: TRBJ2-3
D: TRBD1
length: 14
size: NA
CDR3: CSVPGQINTDTQYF
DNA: TGCAGCGTTCCGGGACAGATAAACACAGATACGCAGTATTTT

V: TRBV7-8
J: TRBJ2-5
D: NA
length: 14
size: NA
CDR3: CASSFRDSLDEQYF
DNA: TGTGCCAGCAGCTTTAGGGACTCCCTGGATGAGCAGTACTTC

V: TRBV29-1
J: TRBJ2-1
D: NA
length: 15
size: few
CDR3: CSVEGASGSYNEQFF
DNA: TGCAGCGTTGAAGGGGCTAGTGGCTCCTACAATGAGCAGTTCTTC

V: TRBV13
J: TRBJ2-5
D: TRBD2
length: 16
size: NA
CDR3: CASSLGLAGKEETRYF
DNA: TGTGCCAGCAGCTTAGGACTAGCGGGAAAGGAAGAGACCCGGTACTTC

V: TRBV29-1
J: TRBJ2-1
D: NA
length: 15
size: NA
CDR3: CSVGAWLGANNEQFF
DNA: TGCAGCGTTGGAGCGTGGCTGGGAGCCAACAATGAGCAGTTCTTC

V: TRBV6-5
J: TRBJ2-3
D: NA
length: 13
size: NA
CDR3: CASSYRDTDTQYF
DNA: TGTGCCAGCAGTTACCGGGACACAGATACGCAGTATTTT

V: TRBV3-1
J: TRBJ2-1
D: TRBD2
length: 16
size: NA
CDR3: CASSQLAGAMYNEQFF
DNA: TGTGCCAGCAGCCAACTAGCGGGAGCGATGTACAATGAGCAGTTCTTC

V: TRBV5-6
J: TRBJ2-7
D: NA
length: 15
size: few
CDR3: CASSPAGRDSYEQYF
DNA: TGTGCCAGCAGCCCAGCCGGACGCGACTCCTACGAGCAGTACTTC

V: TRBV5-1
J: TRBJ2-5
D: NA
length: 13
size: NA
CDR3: CASSLGPNGAQYF
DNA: TGCGCCAGCAGCTTGGGCCCTAACGGGGCCCAGTACTTC

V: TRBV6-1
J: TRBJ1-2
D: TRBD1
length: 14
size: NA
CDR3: CASSSRGGLYGYTF
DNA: TGTGCCAGCAGTAGCAGGGGGGGCCTCTATGGCTACACCTTC

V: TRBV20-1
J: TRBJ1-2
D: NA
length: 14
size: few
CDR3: CSARDHALGYGYTF
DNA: TGCAGTGCTAGAGATCACGCCCTAGGGTATGGCTACACCTTC

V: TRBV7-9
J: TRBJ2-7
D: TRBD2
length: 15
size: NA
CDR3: CASSLGLADTYEQYF
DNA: TGTGCCAGCAGTTTAGGACTAGCGGATACCTACGAGCAGTACTTC

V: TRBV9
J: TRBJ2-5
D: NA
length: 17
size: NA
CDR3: CASSVGLRAGDQETQYF
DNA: TGTGCCAGCAGCGTAGGTCTGAGGGCCGGCGACCAAGAGACCCAGTACTTC

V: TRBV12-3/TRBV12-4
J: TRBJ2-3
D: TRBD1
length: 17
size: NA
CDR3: CASSPRGRVFRTDTQYF
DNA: TGTGCCAGCAGTCCCAGGGGGCGAGTCTTTCGGACAGATACGCAGTATTTT

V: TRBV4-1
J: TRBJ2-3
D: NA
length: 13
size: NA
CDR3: CASSQETGDTQYF
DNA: TGCGCCAGCAGCCAAGAAACAGGAGATACGCAGTATTTT

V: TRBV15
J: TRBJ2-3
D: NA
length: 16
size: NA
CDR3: CATSRNAGSATDTQYF
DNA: TGTGCCACCAGCAGAAACGCGGGATCAGCCACAGATACGCAGTATTTT

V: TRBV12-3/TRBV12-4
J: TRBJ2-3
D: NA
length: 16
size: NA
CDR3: CASRPGTFGVTDTRYF
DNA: TGTGCCAGCAGACCAGGGACATTCGGGGTCACAGATACGCGGTATTTT

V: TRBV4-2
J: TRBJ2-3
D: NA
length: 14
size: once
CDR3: CASSQGERGDTQYF
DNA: TGTGCCAGCAGCCAGGGGGAAAGAGGGGATACGCAGTATTTT

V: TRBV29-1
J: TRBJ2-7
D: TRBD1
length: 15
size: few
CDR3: CSVEDPGTGYHEQYF
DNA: TGCAGCGTTGAAGATCCCGGGACAGGTTACCACGAGCAGTACTTC

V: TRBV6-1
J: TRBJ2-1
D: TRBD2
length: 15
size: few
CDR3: CASSGSGRISNEQFF
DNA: TGTGCCAGCAGTGGGAGCGGGAGGATCTCCAATGAGCAGTTCTTC

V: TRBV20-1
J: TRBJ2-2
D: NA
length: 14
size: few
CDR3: CSARDRLITGELFF
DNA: TGCAGTGCTAGAGATAGACTAATCACCGGGGAGCTGTTTTTT

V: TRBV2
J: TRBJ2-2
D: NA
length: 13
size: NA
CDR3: CASRGLSTGELFF
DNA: TGTGCCAGCCGAGGGCTGAGCACCGGGGAGCTGTTTTTT

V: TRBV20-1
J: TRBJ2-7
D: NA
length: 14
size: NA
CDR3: CSARDVRGGYEQYF
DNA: TGCAGTGCTAGAGACGTGCGAGGGGGCTACGAGCAGTACTTC

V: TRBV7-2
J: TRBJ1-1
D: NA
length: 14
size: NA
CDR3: CASSLAIILGGAFF
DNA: TGTGCCAGCAGCTTAGCGATCATCCTCGGGGGAGCTTTCTTT

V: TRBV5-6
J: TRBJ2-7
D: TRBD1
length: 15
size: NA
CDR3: CASSLSGTESYEQYF
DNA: TGTGCCAGCAGCTTGTCCGGGACAGAATCCTACGAGCAGTACTTC

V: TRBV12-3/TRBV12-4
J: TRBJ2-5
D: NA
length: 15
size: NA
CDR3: CASSSPLVAQETQYF
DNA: TGTGCCAGCAGTTCCCCACTAGTCGCGCAAGAGACCCAGTACTTC

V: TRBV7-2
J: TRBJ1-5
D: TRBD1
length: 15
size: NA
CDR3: CASSDDRGGNQPQHF
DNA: TGTGCCAGCAGCGACGACAGGGGAGGCAATCAGCCCCAGCATTTT

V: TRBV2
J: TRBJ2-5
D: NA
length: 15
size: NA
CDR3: CASSAGFSLQETQYF
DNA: TGTGCCAGCAGTGCAGGGTTTTCCCTCCAAGAGACCCAGTACTTC

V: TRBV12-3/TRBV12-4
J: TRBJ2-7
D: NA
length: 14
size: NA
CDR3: CASSLGTADYEQYF
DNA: TGTGCCAGCAGTTTAGGGACGGCGGACTACGAGCAGTACTTC

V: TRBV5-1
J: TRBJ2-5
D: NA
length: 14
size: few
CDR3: CASSEQAYQETQYF
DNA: TGCGCCAGCAGCGAACAGGCTTATCAAGAGACCCAGTACTTC

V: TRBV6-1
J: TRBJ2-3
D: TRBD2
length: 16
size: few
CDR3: CASTAGLARGTDTQYF
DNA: TGTGCCAGCACCGCTGGACTAGCGAGGGGCACAGATACGCAGTATTTT

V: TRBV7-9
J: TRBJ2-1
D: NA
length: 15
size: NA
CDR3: CASSLLVRGGNEQFF
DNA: TGTGCCAGCAGCTTATTAGTTCGGGGAGGCAATGAGCAGTTCTTC

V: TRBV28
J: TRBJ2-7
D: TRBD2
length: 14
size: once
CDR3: CASSLRLAGRGQYF
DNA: TGTGCCAGCAGTCTACGACTAGCGGGAAGGGGCCAGTACTTC

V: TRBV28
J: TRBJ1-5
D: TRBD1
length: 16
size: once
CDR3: CASSLLGQGGNQPQHF
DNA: TGTGCCAGCAGTTTATTGGGACAGGGGGGCAATCAGCCCCAGCATTTT

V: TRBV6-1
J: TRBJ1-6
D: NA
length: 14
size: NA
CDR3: CASSGGSGNSPLHF
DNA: TGTGCCAGCAGTGGTGGCAGCGGAAATTCACCCCTCCACTTT

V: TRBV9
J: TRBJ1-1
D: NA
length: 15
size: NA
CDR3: CASSVDPSLPTEAFF
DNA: TGTGCCAGCAGCGTAGATCCCTCCCTGCCCACTGAAGCTTTCTTT

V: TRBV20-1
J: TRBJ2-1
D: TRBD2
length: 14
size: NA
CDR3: CSARGTSGRNEQFF
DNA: TGCAGTGCTAGGGGGACTAGCGGGAGGAATGAGCAGTTCTTC

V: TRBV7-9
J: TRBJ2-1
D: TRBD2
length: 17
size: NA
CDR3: CASSFPLAGISYNEQFF
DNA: TGTGCCAGCAGCTTTCCCCTAGCGGGAATTTCCTACAATGAGCAGTTCTTC

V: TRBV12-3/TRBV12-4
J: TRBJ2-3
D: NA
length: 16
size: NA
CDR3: CASSSRTATSTDTQYF
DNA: TGTGCCAGCAGTTCCCGGACTGCCACATCAACAGATACGCAGTATTTT

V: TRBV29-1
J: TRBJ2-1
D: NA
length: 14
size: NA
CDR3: CSVDRGLSYNEQFF
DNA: TGCAGCGTTGACAGGGGCCTCAGCTACAATGAGCAGTTCTTC

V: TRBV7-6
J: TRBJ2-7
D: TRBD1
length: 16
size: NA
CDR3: CASSAGQGGRNYEQYF
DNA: TGTGCCAGCAGCGCGGGACAGGGGGGTAGAAACTACGAGCAGTACTTC

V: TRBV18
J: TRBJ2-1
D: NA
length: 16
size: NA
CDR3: CASSLLQAGHRNEQFF
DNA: TGTGCCAGCTCACTTCTCCAGGCGGGGCATCGGAATGAGCAGTTCTTC

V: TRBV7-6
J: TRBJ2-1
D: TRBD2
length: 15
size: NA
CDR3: CASSLGREVFNEQFF
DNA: TGTGCCAGCAGCCTGGGGCGGGAGGTTTTCAATGAGCAGTTCTTC

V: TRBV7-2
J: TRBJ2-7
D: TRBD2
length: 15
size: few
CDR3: CASTAGTSAPYEQYF
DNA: TGTGCCAGCACCGCCGGGACTAGCGCACCCTACGAGCAGTACTTC

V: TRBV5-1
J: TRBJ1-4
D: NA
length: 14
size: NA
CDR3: CASSFGHLNEKLFF
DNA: TGCGCCAGCAGCTTCGGCCACCTTAATGAAAAACTGTTTTTT

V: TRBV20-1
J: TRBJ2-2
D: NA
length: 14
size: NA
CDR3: CSARSGPNTGELFF
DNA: TGCAGTGCTAGATCCGGCCCCAACACCGGGGAGCTGTTTTTT